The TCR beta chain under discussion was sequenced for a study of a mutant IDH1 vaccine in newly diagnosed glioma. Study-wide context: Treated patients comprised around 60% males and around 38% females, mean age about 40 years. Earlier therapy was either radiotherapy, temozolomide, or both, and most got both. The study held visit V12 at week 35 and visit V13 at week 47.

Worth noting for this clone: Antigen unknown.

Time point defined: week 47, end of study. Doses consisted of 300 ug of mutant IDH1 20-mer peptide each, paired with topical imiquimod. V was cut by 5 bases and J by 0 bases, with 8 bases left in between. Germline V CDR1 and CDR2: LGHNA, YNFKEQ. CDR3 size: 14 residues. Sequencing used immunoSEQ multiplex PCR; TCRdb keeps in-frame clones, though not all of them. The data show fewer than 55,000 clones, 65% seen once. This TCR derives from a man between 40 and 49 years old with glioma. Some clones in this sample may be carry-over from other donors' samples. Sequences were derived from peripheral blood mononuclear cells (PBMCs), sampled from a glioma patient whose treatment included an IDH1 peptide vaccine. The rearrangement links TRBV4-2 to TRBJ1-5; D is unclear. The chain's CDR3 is CASSGDGSNQPQHF. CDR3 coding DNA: TGTGCCAGCAGCGGAGACGGTAGCAATCAGCCCCAGCATTTT.